The clone carrying this TCR beta chain was observed many times. Its specificity is not known. This sample was included in a study of regulatory T cells in long-lasting Graves disease. Study-level points and caveats: TRBV28, TRBJ1-2 and TRBJ2-5 emerged as the favored segments in persistent disease.

Time point meaning: newly diagnosed GD, antithyroid drugs for less than 3 months. Researchers made the TCR library from RNA that was extracted from PBMCs. The CDR3 has 17 residues. Germline-derived CDR1 and CDR2 are SGHRS and YFSETQ. Trimming left V 5 bases short and J 0 bases short, with 18 bases between. Investigators prepared the TCR beta libraries by applying iRepertoire HTBI primers and Arm-PCR of CDR3 regions. TCRdb used MiXCR to reprocess the multiplex PCR reads, holding one entry per CDR3 protein. This table holds 350,000 to 500,000 distinct CDR3 sequences, less than 20% found once. The data also belong to a second study, concerning T cells in Graves' hyperthyroidism and ophthalmopathy. As reported in that work: Exclusion criteria comprised uncontrolled infection, other autoimmune disease, pregnancy or lactation. First-round RT-PCR targeting the TCR CDR3 was performed with the HTBI primer set.

V is TRBV5-1 and J is TRBJ2-1; a possible D gene is TRBD2 (6 bases). This TCR derives from a woman under 30 with Graves disease. The sample was peripheral blood mononuclear cells (PBMCs), taken at new diagnosis, from a patient treated with antithyroid drugs. The CDR3 DNA follows: TGCGCCAGCAGGGGGGGAGGCCCTTTGAGCTCCTACAATGAGCAGTTCTTC. Amino acids: CASRGGGPLSSYNEQFF. Filled out from reference TRBV5-1 and TRBJ2-1, the complete variable domain reads KAGVTQTPRYLIKTRGQQVTLSCSPISGHRSVSWYQQTPGQGLQFLFEYFSETQRNKGNFPGRFSGRQFSNSRSEMNVSTLELGDSALYLCASRGGGPLSSYNEQFFGPGTRLTVL.